This TCR beta chain was identified in a study of T cell changes during pregnancy in multiple sclerosis. CDR1 ENHRY and CDR2 SYGVKD come from the germline V gene. This CDR3 is 14 amino acids long. V lost 11 bases, J lost 0 bases, and 8 bases stayed unmatched. Some clones are missing from TCRdb's copy, which holds only in-frame ones; the method was immunoSEQ multiplex PCR. The data contain just over 80,000 clones, roughly 95% of them singletons. The sequence was collected from a female donor with multiple sclerosis, enrolled in a pregnancy study. The specimen comprised peripheral blood, sampled in the second trimester of pregnancy. The rearrangement links TRBV10-3 to TRBJ1-2; 8 bases align to TRBD1. The CDR3 coding sequence is TGTGCCTCAGGACAGGGAGGGCCTAACTATGGCTACACCTTC. It encodes CASGQGGPNYGYTF.